This TCR beta chain was retrieved from a study of blood T cell repertoires in COVID-19. Overall study context: Some COVID-19 samples were acute and others convalescent; all came from the United States, Italy and Spain. T cells, B-cell-depleted T cells, or PBMCs supplied cDNA or gDNA.

V was clipped by 1 base and J by 8 bases; unmatched bases: 8. CDR1 and CDR2 from the germline V gene are SGHNT and YYREEE (reference sequence). The CDR3 has 16 amino acids. Original data processing: Counts of nucleated cells, estimated from reference gene primer amplification, were obtained. Generated by immunoSEQ multiplex PCR, the TCRdb table keeps only in-frame clones and is missing some. V, J and clone size reflect that table, while D and trimming were determined from the DNA. The data show 86,000 or so clones, around 91% seen once. The J gene is TRBJ1-6, the V gene TRBV5-4; 8 nucleotides line up with TRBD1. Specimen: peripheral blood. The TCR originated in a woman in her forties or fifties in a cohort sampled during active COVID-19. The DNA of the CDR3 is TGTGCCAGCAGCTTGAGGGGACAGGAGAGGCATTCACCCCTCCACTTT. Its protein product is CASSLRGQERHSPLHF.